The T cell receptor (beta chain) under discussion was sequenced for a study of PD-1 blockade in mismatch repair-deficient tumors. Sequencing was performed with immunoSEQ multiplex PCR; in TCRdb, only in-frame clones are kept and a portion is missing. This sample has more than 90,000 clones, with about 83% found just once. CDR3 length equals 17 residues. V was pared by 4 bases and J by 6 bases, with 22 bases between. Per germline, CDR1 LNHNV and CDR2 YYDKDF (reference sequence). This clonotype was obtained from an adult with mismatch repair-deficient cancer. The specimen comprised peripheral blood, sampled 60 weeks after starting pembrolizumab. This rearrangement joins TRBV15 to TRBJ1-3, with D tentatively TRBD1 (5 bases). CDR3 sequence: CATSMRAAHRPENTIYF. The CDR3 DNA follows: TGTGCCACCAGCATGAGGGCGGCACACAGGCCAGAAAACACCATATATTTT. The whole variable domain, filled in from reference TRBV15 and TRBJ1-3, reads DAMVIQNPRYQVTQFGKPVTLSCSQTLNHNVMYWYQQKSSQAPKLLFHYYDKDFNNEADTPDNFQSRRPNTSFCFLDIRSPGLGDTAMYLCATSMRAAHRPENTIYFGEGSWLTVV.